This TCR beta chain was sequenced in a study of cytomegalovirus exposure and HLA in healthy donors. For this clone: The antigen is unknown.

General study findings and limits: With later analysis, a missense DCLRE1C variant became linked to TCR beta V- and J-gene trimming. The listing of 150 to 200 TCR beta chains classed them as cytomegalovirus-associated.

This CDR3 region has 12 residues. Germline CDR1 MNHNY, CDR2 SVGAGI (reference sequence). The V gene lost 8 bases and the J gene lost 4 bases, with 10 bases spanning the gap. PCR employed 60 Vbeta and 13 Jbeta primers. The repertoire was sequenced with immunoSEQ multiplex PCR; TCRdb's copy has only in-frame clones and lacks some. This repertoire shows about 150,000 clones, approximately 80% found once; its top ten account for about 5.6%. This chain uses TRBV6-6 with TRBJ2-3; TRBD1 might be the D (6 bases). The specimen was PBMCs. The origin of this receptor is a man aged 25-40 years in good health and CMV-seropositive. The chain's CDR3 is CASAGASDTQYF. CDR3 nucleotides: TGTGCCAGCGCAGGGGCATCAGATACGCAGTATTTT.